This TCR beta chain was captured by sequencing in a study of blood T cell repertoires in COVID-19. Study-level information: Researchers got acute and convalescent COVID-19 samples from the United States, Italy and Spain. In each case, the material was cDNA or gDNA derived from T cells, B-cell-depleted T cells, or PBMCs.

This clone came up a few times. Authors' processing steps: Amplification of reference gene primers provided the estimated nucleated cell counts. Here immunoSEQ multiplex PCR was the method, and the copy in TCRdb shows in-frame clones only, minus some. For V, J and clone size, that table is used; D and trimming come from the DNA. The table includes over 50,000 clones, 84% detected once. CDR3 length: 15 amino acids. The junction had 9 bases not matched to a gene; V was cut back by 6 bases and J by 4 bases. The germline V gene has CDR1 SGHDN and CDR2 FVKESK. V gene TRBV14 combines with J gene TRBJ2-7; 10 nucleotides line up with TRBD1. Sequenced: peripheral blood. The sequence was obtained from a man aged 60 to 75 with COVID-19, enrolled during active disease. Written as DNA, the CDR3 is TGTGCCAGCAGAATTGACAGGGGGCTGGGGTACGAGCAGTACTTC. Translation: CASRIDRGLGYEQYF. Combining the CDR3 with reference TRBV14 and TRBJ2-7 gives the whole variable domain EAGVTQFPSHSVIEKGQTVTLRCDPISGHDNLYWYRRVMGKEIKFLLHFVKESKQDESGMPNNRFLAERTGGTYSTLKVQPAELEDSGVYFCASRIDRGLGYEQYFGPGTRLTVT.